Listed below are T cell receptor beta chains from one sample, sequenced in a study of cytotoxic CD8 clonotypes in ibrutinib-treated CLL. TCRdb's copy holds only in-frame clones and misses some; the assay was immunoSEQ multiplex PCR. The sample lists fewer than 300,000 clones; roughly 76% were seen once. Source: PBMCs, taken at disease progression, from a patient treated with ibrutinib. The origin of the receptors is a human donor with chronic lymphocytic leukemia. CDR3s include the opening cysteine and the closing phenylalanine or tryptophan. D genes are given only for firm matches. Clone size is stated in some rows and not others, as once, few, many or a class when expanded.

d_call: NA; v_call: TRBV5-6; clone_size: NA; j_call: TRBJ1-2; cdr3_aa: CASSLGIFAVYGYTF; cdr3_nt: TGTGCCAGCAGCTTGGGCATCTTTGCAGTATATGGCTACACCTTC
d_call: TRBD2; v_call: TRBV9; clone_size: NA; j_call: TRBJ2-3; cdr3_aa: CASSSSPGLADTQYF; cdr3_nt: TGTGCCAGCAGCTCCAGTCCGGGACTAGCGGATACGCAGTATTTT
d_call: NA; v_call: TRBV5-1; clone_size: NA; j_call: TRBJ1-4; cdr3_aa: CASSLSGDNEKLFF; cdr3_nt: TGCGCCAGCAGCTTGTCAGGGGACAATGAAAAACTGTTTTTT
d_call: TRBD1; v_call: TRBV5-1; clone_size: NA; j_call: TRBJ2-5; cdr3_aa: CASSLVTGTVDLAQYF; cdr3_nt: TGCGCCAGCAGCTTGGTGACCGGGACAGTGGATTTGGCCCAGTACTTC
d_call: NA; v_call: TRBV19; clone_size: NA; j_call: TRBJ1-4; cdr3_aa: CASRLSGGKLFF; cdr3_nt: TGTGCCAGTAGACTCTCAGGCGGAAAACTGTTTTTT
d_call: NA; v_call: TRBV7-2; clone_size: NA; j_call: TRBJ1-1; cdr3_aa: CASSSLGGATEAFF; cdr3_nt: TGTGCCAGCAGCTCCCTCGGGGGTGCCACTGAAGCTTTCTTT
d_call: NA; v_call: TRBV13; clone_size: NA; j_call: TRBJ2-7; cdr3_aa: CASSPGVNSYEQYF; cdr3_nt: TGTGCCAGCAGCCCAGGGGTAAACTCCTACGAGCAGTACTTC
d_call: TRBD1; v_call: TRBV5-1; clone_size: NA; j_call: TRBJ2-1; cdr3_aa: CASSSSTGLADEQFF; cdr3_nt: TGCGCCAGCAGCTCTTCGACAGGGTTGGCGGATGAGCAGTTCTTC
d_call: TRBD1; v_call: TRBV5-7; clone_size: NA; j_call: TRBJ2-2; cdr3_aa: CASSRARQGPSNTGELFF; cdr3_nt: TGTGCCAGCAGCCGGGCCCGACAGGGCCCTTCGAACACCGGGGAGCTGTTTTTT
d_call: TRBD2; v_call: TRBV18; clone_size: NA; j_call: TRBJ2-3; cdr3_aa: CASSPTSGKSTDTQYF; cdr3_nt: TGTGCCAGCTCACCGACTAGCGGGAAGAGCACAGATACGCAGTATTTT
d_call: TRBD1; v_call: TRBV19; clone_size: once; j_call: TRBJ2-4; cdr3_aa: CASSRTGAGAKNIQYF; cdr3_nt: TGTGCCAGTAGCCGGACAGGGGCTGGAGCCAAAAACATTCAGTACTTC
d_call: NA; v_call: TRBV28; clone_size: NA; j_call: TRBJ2-3; cdr3_aa: CASSRVDTQYF; cdr3_nt: TGTGCCAGCAGCCGAGTCGATACGCAGTATTTT
d_call: NA; v_call: TRBV18; clone_size: NA; j_call: TRBJ2-7; cdr3_aa: CASSPTRDDYEQYF; cdr3_nt: TGTGCCAGCTCACCCACCAGGGATGACTACGAGCAGTACTTC
d_call: TRBD2; v_call: TRBV18; clone_size: once; j_call: TRBJ2-5; cdr3_aa: CASSPALAVQETQYF; cdr3_nt: TGTGCCAGCTCACCCGCACTAGCGGTCCAAGAGACCCAGTACTTC
d_call: TRBD1; v_call: TRBV9; clone_size: NA; j_call: TRBJ2-5; cdr3_aa: CASSAGQGRVETQYF; cdr3_nt: TGTGCCAGCAGCGCGGGACAGGGGAGGGTAGAGACCCAGTACTTC
d_call: TRBD2; v_call: TRBV19; clone_size: NA; j_call: TRBJ2-1; cdr3_aa: CASRRTGLVGGNEQFF; cdr3_nt: TGTGCCAGTAGAAGAACGGGACTAGTAGGGGGCAATGAGCAGTTCTTC
d_call: TRBD2; v_call: TRBV6-1; clone_size: NA; j_call: TRBJ2-2; cdr3_aa: CASSGGAGGPGTGELFF; cdr3_nt: TGTGCCAGCAGTGGGGGAGCGGGAGGGCCGGGCACCGGGGAGCTGTTTTTT
d_call: NA; v_call: TRBV4-1; clone_size: NA; j_call: TRBJ2-7; cdr3_aa: CASSQVRVGGEQYF; cdr3_nt: TGCGCCAGCAGCCAAGTCAGGGTGGGAGGCGAGCAGTACTTC
d_call: NA; v_call: TRBV5-1; clone_size: NA; j_call: TRBJ2-3; cdr3_aa: CASSSWNPRGVTDTQYF; cdr3_nt: TGCGCCAGCAGCTCTTGGAATCCCAGGGGGGTCACAGATACGCAGTATTTT
d_call: TRBD2; v_call: TRBV10-3; clone_size: NA; j_call: TRBJ2-3; cdr3_aa: CAISQNSGGGDTQYF; cdr3_nt: TGTGCCATCAGTCAAAATAGCGGGGGTGGGGATACGCAGTATTTT
d_call: NA; v_call: TRBV7-2; clone_size: NA; j_call: TRBJ2-7; cdr3_aa: CASSLEGLRFEQYF; cdr3_nt: TGTGCCAGCAGCTTAGAGGGCCTACGTTTTGAGCAGTACTTC